This T cell receptor beta chain stems from a study of blood T cell repertoires in COVID-19. V shed 4 bases, J shed 4 bases, and the junction held 6 bases outside the gene matches. CDR1 is LGHDT and CDR2 is YNNKEL in the germline V gene (reference sequence). The CDR3 contains 17 residues. Source study methods: Estimated nucleated cell counts came from reference gene primer amplification. Libraries were prepared by immunoSEQ multiplex PCR; TCRdb keeps only in-frame clonotypes and omits some of them. V, J and clone size were drawn from that table, and D and trimming were deduced from the DNA. The sample records about 250,000 clones, 85% being singletons. Those enrolled, adults aged roughly 18 to 90 years, came from around 24 US areas.

This receptor was identified in a woman in her forties or fifties with acute COVID-19. The sample was PBMCs or T cells enriched from blood (not recorded which). V usage is TRBV3-1 (or the pseudogene TRBV3-2) and J usage is TRBJ2-5, with 16 bases aligning to TRBD2. The CDR3: CASSLVGLAGGRETQYF. The CDR3 DNA is TGTGCCAGCAGCCTAGTGGGACTAGCGGGGGGGAGAGAGACCCAGTACTTC.